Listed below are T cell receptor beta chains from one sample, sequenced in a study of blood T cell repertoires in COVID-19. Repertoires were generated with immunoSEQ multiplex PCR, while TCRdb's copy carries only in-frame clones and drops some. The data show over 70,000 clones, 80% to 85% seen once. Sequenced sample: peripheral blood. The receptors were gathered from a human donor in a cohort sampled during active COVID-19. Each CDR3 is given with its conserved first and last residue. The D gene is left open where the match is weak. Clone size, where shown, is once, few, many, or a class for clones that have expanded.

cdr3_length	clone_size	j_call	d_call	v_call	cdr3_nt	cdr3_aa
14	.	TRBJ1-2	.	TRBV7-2	TGTGCCAGCAGCCCTAGCGGGGGTGGGTATGGCTACACCTTC	CASSPSGGGYGYTF
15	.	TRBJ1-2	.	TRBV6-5	TGTGCCAGCAGTTACTCGGGGGGACCTCCCTATGGCTACACCTTC	CASSYSGGPPYGYTF
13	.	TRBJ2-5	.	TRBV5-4	TGTGCCAGCAGCTTGGTAGGAGCGAAGACCCAGTACTTC	CASSLVGAKTQYF
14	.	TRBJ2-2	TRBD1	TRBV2	TGTGCCAGCACCCGGACAGGGAACACCGGGGAGCTGTTTTTT	CASTRTGNTGELFF
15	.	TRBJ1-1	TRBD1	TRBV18	TGTGCCAGCTCACAAAAACAGGGGGTAAATACTGAAGCTTTCTTT	CASSQKQGVNTEAFF
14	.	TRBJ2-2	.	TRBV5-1	TGCGCCTCTCAGCCGGACAGTAACACCGGGGAGCTGTTTTTT	CASQPDSNTGELFF
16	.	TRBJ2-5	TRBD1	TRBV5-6	TGTGCCAGCAGCTTCTGGGACAGGGGATTCGTGGAGACCCAGTACTTC	CASSFWDRGFVETQYF
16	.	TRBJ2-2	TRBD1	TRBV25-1	TGTGCCAGCAGTACCCCGGGACAGGGGAGGACCGGGGAGCTGTTTTTT	CASSTPGQGRTGELFF
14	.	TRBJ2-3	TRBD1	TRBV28	TGTGCCAGCAGCCGGGACAGGGTGGGGGATACGCAGTATTTT	CASSRDRVGDTQYF
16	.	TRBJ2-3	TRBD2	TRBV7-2	TGTGCCAGCAGCTTGTTAGCGGGGGGGCTAACAGATACGCAGTATTTT	CASSLLAGGLTDTQYF
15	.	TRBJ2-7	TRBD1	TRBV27	TGTGCCAGCAGTTCTGTGACAGGGGGAGTCTACGAGCAGTACTTC	CASSSVTGGVYEQYF
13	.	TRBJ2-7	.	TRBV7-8	TGTGCCAGCAGCCGGGCGGGGCTTGGCGAGCAGTACTTC	CASSRAGLGEQYF
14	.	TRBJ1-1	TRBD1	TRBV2	TGTGCCAGCATATGGGACAGAAAGAACACTGAAGCTTTCTTT	CASIWDRKNTEAFF
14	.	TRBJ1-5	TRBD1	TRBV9	TGTGCCAGCAGCGAGGGACAGGGAGGCCAGCCCCAGCATTTT	CASSEGQGGQPQHF
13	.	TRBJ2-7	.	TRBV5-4	TGTGCCAGCAGCTTGGGGGAGGCGGGCGAGCAGTACTTC	CASSLGEAGEQYF
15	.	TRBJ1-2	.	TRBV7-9	TGTGCCAGCAGCTTAGGTTCCGGCAGGGCAGGGAGCTACACCTTC	CASSLGSGRAGSYTF
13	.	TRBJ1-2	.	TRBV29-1	TGCAGCGTGGACGACAGGAACAACTATGGCTACACCTTC	CSVDDRNNYGYTF
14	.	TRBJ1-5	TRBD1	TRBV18	TGTGCCAGCTCATCCGGACAGGGGGGACAGCCCCAGCATTTT	CASSSGQGGQPQHF
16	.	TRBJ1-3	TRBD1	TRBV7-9	TGTGCCAGCAGCTTAGGGGGACAGTTTATTGGAAACACCATATATTTT	CASSLGGQFIGNTIYF
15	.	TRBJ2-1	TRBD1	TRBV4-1	TGCGCCAGCAGCCATACAGGGGGTAGGTACAATGAGCAGTTCTTC	CASSHTGGRYNEQFF
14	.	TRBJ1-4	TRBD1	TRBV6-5	TGTGCCAGCAGCCCCACAGGGGGAGTTGAAAAACTGTTTTTT	CASSPTGGVEKLFF
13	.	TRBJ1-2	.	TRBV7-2	TGTGCCAGCAGCCCCCCGGGGGACTATGGCTACACCTTC	CASSPPGDYGYTF
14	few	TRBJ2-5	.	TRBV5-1	TGCGCCAGCAGCTTGATGGGCAGTCCGGAGACCCAGTACTTC	CASSLMGSPETQYF
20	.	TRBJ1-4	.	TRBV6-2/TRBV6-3	TGTGCCAGCAGTTACACACGGGGATCGGAGACCCCCAGAACTAATGAAAAACTGTTTTTT	CASSYTRGSETPRTNEKLFF
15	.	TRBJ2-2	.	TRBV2	TGTGCCAGCACCAGAGAAGGGGGGGGGACCGGGGAGCTGTTTTTT	CASTREGGGTGELFF
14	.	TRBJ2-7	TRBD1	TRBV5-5	TGTGCCAGCAGCTTGGACAGGGGGGACCACGAGCAGTACTTC	CASSLDRGDHEQYF
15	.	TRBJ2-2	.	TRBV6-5	TGTGCCAGCAGTTGGACAGCATCTAACACCGGGGAGCTGTTTTTT	CASSWTASNTGELFF
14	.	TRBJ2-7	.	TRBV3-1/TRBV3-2	TGTGCCAGCAGCCAAATGGGGGGGCGTTACGAGCAGTACTTC	CASSQMGGRYEQYF
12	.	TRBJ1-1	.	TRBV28	TGTGCCAGCAGTTTATCCGGGTTTGGAGCTTTCTTT	CASSLSGFGAFF
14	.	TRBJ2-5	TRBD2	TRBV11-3	TGTGCCAGCAGCTTAGACAGGACTAGCGGAACCCAGTACTTC	CASSLDRTSGTQYF
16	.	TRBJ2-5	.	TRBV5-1	TGCGCCAGCAGCTTGACCCCCCTCGGGGGTGGAGAGACCCAGTACTTC	CASSLTPLGGGETQYF
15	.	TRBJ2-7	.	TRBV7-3	TGTGCCAGCAGCCCAACTCCAGGGGCCTCCTACGAGCAGTACTTC	CASSPTPGASYEQYF
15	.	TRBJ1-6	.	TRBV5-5	TGTGCCAGCAGCTTGGAGCGGGACATATACTCACCCCTCCACTTT	CASSLERDIYSPLHF
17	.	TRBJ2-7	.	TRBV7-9	TGTGCCAGCAGCTTAGGACGGGCCGGACACTATTCCTACGAGCAGTACTTC	CASSLGRAGHYSYEQYF
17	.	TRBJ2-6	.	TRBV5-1	TGCGCCAGCAGCTTGGCCATGGTATCTACCGGGGCCAACGTCCTGACTTTC	CASSLAMVSTGANVLTF